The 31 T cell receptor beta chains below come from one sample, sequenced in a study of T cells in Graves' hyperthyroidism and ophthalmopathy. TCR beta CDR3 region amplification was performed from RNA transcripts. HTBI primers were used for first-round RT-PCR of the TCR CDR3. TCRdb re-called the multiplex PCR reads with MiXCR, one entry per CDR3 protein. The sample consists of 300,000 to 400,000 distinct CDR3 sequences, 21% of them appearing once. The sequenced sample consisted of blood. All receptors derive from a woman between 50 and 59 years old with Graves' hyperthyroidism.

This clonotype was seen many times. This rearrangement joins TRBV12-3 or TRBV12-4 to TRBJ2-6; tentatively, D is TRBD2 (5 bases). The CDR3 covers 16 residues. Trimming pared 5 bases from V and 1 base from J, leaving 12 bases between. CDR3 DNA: TGTGCCAGCAGTCCCCTGAGAGGGTCTGGGGCCAACGTCCTGACTTTC. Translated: CASSPLRGSGANVLTF.

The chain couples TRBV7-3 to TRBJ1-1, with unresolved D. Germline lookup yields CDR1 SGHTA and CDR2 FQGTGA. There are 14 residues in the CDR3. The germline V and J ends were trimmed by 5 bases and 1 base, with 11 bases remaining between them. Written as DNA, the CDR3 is TGTGCCAGCAGCGTCGCTGGCGGGAACACTGAAGCTTTCTTT. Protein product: CASSVAGGNTEAFF. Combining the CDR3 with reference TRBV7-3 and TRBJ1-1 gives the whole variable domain GAGVSQTPSNKVTEKGKYVELRCDPISGHTALYWYRQSLGQGPEFLIYFQGTGAADDSGLPNDRFFAVRPEGSVSTLKIQRTERGDSAVYLCASSVAGGNTEAFFGQGTRLTVV.

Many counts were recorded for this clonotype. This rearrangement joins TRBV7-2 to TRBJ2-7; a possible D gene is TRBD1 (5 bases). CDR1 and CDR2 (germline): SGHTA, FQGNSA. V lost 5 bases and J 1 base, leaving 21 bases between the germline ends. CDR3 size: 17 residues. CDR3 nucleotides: TGTGCCAGCAGCCCGCTCCTTCTGGTAGGGGCTTCCTACGAGCAGTACTTC. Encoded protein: CASSPLLLVGASYEQYF.

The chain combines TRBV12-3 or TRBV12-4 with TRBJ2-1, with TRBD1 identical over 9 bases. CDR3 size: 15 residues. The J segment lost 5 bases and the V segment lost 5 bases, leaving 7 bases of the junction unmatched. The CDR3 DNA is TGTGCCAGCAGTACCGGGACAGGGAACCACAATGAGCAGTTCTTC. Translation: CASSTGTGNHNEQFF.

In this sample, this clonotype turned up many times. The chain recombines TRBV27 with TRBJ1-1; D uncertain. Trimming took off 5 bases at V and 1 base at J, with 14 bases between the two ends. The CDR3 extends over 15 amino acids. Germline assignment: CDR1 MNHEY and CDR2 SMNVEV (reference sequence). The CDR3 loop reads CASSTEFEENTEAFF. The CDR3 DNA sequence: TGTGCCAGCAGTACCGAGTTTGAGGAGAACACTGAAGCTTTCTTT.

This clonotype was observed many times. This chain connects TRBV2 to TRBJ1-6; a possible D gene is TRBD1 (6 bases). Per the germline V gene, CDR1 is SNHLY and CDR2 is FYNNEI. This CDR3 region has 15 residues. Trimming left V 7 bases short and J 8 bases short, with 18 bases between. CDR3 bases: TGTGCCAGCACCGAGGGGGGTTCTGCAGATTCACCCCTCCACTTT. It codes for CASTEGGSADSPLHF.

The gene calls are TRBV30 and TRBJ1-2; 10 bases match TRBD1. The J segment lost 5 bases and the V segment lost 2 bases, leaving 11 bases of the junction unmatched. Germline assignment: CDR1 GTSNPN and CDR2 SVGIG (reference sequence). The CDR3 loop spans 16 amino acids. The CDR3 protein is CAWSPYRDRGSYGYTF. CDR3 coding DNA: TGTGCCTGGAGTCCCTACCGGGACAGGGGATCTTATGGCTACACCTTC. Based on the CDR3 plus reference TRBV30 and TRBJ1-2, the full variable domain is SQTIHQWPATLVQPVGSPLSLECTVEGTSNPNLYWYRQAAGRGLQLLFYSVGIGQISSEVPQNLSASRPQDRQFILSSKKLLLSDSGFYLCAWSPYRDRGSYGYTFGSGTRLTVV.

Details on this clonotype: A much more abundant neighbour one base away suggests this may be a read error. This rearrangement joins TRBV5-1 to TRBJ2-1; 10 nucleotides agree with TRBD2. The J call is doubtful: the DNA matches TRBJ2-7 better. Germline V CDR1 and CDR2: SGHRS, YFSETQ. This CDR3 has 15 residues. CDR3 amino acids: CASSLSGGGHNEQYF. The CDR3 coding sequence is TGCGCCAGCAGCTTAAGCGGGGGGGGGCACAATGAGCAGTACTTC.

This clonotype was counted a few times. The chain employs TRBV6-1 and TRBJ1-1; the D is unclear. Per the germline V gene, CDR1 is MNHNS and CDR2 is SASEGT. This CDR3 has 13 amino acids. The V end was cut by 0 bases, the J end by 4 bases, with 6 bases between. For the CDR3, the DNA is TGTGCCAGCAGTGAAGCTCGGGGCACTGAAGCTTTCTTT. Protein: CASSEARGTEAFF.

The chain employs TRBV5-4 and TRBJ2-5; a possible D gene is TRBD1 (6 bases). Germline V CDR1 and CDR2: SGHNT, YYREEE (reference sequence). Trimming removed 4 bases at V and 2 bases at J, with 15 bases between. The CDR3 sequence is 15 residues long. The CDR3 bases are TGTGCCAGCAGCCCATCCGGACAGATTCAAGAGACCCAGTACTTC. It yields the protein CASSPSGQIQETQYF.

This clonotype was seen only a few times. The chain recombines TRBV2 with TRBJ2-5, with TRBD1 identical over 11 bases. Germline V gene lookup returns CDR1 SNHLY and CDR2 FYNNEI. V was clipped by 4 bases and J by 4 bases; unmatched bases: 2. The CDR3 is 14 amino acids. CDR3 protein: CASSGTGGAETQYF. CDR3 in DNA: TGTGCCAGCAGTGGGACAGGGGGCGCAGAGACCCAGTACTTC. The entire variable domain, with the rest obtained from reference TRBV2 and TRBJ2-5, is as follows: EPEVTQTPSHQVTQMGQEVILRCVPISNHLYFYWYRQILGQKVEFLVSFYNNEISEKSEIFDDQFSVERPDGSNFTLKIRSTKLEDSAMYFCASSGTGGAETQYFGPGTRLLVL.

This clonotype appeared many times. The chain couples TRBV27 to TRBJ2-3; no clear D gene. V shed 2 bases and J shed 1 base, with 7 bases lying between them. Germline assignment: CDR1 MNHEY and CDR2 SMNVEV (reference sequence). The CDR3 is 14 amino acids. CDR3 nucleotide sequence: TGTGCCAGCAGTTTACGCCAGGGCACAGATACGCAGTATTTT. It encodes CASSLRQGTDTQYF.

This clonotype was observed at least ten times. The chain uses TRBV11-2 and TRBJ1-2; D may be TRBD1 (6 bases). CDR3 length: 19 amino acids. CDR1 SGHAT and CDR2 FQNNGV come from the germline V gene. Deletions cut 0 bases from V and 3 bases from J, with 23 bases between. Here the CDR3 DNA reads TGTGCCAGCAGCTTAGATGGGGCGGACAGAGGGGTACTAGACTATGGCTACACCTTC. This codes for CASSLDGADRGVLDYGYTF.

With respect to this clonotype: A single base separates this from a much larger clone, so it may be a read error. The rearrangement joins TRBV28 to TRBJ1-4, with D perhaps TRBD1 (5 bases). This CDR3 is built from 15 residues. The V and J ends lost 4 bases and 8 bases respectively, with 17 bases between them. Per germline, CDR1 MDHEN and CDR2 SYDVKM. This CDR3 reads CASSSSSGALEKLFF. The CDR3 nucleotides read TGTGCCAGCAGTTCCTCCTCCGGGGCGCTAGAAAAACTGTTTTTT.

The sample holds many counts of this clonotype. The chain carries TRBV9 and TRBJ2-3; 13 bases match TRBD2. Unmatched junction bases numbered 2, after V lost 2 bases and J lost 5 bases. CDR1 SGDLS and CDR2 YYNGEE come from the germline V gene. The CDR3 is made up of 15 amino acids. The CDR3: CASSVGLAGLDTQYF. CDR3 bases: TGTGCCAGCAGCGTGGGACTAGCGGGATTAGATACGCAGTATTTT.

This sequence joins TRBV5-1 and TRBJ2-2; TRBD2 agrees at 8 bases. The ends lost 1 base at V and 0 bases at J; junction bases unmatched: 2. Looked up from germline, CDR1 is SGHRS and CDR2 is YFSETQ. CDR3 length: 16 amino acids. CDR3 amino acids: CASSLLRGANTGELFF. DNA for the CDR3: TGCGCCAGCAGCTTGTTGCGGGGGGCGAACACCGGGGAGCTGTTTTTT.

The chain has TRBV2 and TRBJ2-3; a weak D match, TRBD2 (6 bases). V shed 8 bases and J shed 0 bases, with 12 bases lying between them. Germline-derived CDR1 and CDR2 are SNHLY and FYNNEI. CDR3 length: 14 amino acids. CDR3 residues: CASPGGASTDTQYF. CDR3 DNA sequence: TGTGCCAGCCCAGGAGGGGCCAGCACAGATACGCAGTATTTT.

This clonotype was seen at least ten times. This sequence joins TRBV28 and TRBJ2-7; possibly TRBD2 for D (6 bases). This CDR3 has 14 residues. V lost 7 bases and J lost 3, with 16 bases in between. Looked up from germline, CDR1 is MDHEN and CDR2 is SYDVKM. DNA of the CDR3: TGTGCCAGCAACTCCGGGACGGGACTCTACGAGCAGTACTTC. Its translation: CASNSGTGLYEQYF.

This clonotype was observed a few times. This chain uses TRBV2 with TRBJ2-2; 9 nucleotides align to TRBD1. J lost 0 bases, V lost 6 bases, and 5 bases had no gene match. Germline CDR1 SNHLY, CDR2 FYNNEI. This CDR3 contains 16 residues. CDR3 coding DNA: TGTGCCAGCAGAAAGCGACAGGGGGCGAACACCGGGGAGCTGTTTTTT. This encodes CASRKRQGANTGELFF. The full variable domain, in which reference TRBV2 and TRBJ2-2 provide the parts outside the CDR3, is EPEVTQTPSHQVTQMGQEVILRCVPISNHLYFYWYRQILGQKVEFLVSFYNNEISEKSEIFDDQFSVERPDGSNFTLKIRSTKLEDSAMYFCASRKRQGANTGELFFGEGSRLTVL.

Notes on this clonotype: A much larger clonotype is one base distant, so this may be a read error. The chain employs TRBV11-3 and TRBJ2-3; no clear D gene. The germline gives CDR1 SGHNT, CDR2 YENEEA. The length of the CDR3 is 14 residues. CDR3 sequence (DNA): TGTGCCAGCAGCCCCCCGGGCCGCACAGATACGCGGTATTTT. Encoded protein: CASSPPGRTDTRYF.

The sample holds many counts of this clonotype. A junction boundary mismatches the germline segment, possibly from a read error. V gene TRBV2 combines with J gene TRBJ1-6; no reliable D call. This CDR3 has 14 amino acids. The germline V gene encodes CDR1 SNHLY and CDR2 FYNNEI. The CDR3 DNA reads TGTGCCAGCAGCGAAGAAGTAATGGGTTCACCCCTCCACTTT. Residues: CASSEEVMGSPLHF. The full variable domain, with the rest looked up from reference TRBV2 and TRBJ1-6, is EPEVTQTPSHQVTQMGQEVILRCVPISNHLYFYWYRQILGQKVEFLVSFYNNEISEKSEIFDDQFSVERPDGSNFTLKIRSTKLEDSAMYFCASSEEVMGSPLHFGNGTRLTVT.

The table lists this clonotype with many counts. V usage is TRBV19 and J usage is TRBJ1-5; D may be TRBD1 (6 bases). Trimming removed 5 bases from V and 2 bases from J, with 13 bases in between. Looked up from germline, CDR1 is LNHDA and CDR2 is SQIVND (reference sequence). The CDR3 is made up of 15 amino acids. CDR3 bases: TGTGCCAGTAGTTCCTCGGCAGGGGGCAATCAGCCCCAGCATTTT. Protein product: CASSSSAGGNQPQHF.

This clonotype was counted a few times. The CDR3 spells CASSLWVGGSGRSGTSTDTQYF. CDR3 sequence (DNA): TGTGCCAGCAGTTTATGGGTCGGGGGTAGCGGGAGATCGGGTACTAGCACAGATACGCAGTATTTT. The chain is built from TRBV28 and TRBJ2-3; 9 bases line up with TRBD2. The trim removed 0 bases at V and 0 bases at J, leaving 19 bases unmatched. Per the germline V gene, CDR1 is MDHEN and CDR2 is SYDVKM. This CDR3 contains 22 residues. The whole variable domain, filled in from reference TRBV28 and TRBJ2-3, reads DVKVTQSSRYLVKRTGEKVFLECVQDMDHENMFWYRQDPGLGLRLIYFSYDVKMKEKGDIPEGYSVSREKKERFSLILESASTNQTSMYLCASSLWVGGSGRSGTSTDTQYFGPGTRLTVL.

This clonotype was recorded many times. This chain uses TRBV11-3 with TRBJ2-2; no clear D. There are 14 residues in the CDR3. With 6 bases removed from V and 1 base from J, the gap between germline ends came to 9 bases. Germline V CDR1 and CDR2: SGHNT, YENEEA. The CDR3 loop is CASSLDGNTGELFF. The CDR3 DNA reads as TGTGCCAGCAGTCTCGACGGGAACACCGGGGAGCTGTTTTTT.

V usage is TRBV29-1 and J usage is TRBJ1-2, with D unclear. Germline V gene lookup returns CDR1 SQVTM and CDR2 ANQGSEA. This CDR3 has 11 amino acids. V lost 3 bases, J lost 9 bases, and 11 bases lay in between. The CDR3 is CSVDHSFRYTF. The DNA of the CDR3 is TGCAGCGTTGATCACAGCTTTCGCTACACCTTC.

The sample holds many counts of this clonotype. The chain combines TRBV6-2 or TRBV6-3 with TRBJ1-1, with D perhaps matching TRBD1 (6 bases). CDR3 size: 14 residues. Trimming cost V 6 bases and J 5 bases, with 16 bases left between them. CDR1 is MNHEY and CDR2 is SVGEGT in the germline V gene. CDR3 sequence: CASRAQGGWTEAFF. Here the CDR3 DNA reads TGTGCCAGCAGAGCACAGGGAGGGTGGACTGAAGCTTTCTTT.

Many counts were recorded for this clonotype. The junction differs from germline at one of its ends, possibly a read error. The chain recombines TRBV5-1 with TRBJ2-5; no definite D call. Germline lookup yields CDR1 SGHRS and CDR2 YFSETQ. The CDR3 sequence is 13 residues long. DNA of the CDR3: TGCGCCGGCAGCCCCGGGCCGCAAGAGACCCAGTACTTC. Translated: CAGSPGPQETQYF.

CDR3 nucleotide sequence: TGTGCCAGTAGTATAGATGTTGGCGGGACTCGCACAGATACGCAGTATTTT. Residues: CASSIDVGGTRTDTQYF. The chain couples TRBV19 to TRBJ2-3, with D perhaps matching TRBD2 (6 bases). V dropped 0 bases and J dropped 1 base, with 14 bases sitting between them. This CDR3 region has 17 residues. Germline V gives CDR1 LNHDA, CDR2 SQIVND (reference sequence).

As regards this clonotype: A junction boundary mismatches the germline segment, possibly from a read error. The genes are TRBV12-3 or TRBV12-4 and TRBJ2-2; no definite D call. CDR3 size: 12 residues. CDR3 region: CVSSLSTGELFF. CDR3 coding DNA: TGTGTCAGCAGTTTAAGCACCGGGGAGCTGTTTTTT.

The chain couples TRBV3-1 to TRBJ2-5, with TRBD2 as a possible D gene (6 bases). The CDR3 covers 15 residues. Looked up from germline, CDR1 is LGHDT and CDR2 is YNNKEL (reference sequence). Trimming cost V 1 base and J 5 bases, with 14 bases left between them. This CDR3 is CASSQGTGDQETQYF. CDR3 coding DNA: TGTGCCAGCAGCCAAGGAACGGGGGATCAGGAGACCCAGTACTTC.

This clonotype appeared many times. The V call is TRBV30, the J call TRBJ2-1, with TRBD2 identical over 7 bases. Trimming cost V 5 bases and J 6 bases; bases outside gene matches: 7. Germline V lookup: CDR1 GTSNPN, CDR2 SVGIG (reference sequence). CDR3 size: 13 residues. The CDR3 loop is CAWLAERSNEQFF. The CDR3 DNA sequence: TGTGCCTGGCTAGCGGAGAGAAGCAATGAGCAGTTCTTC.